This T cell receptor (beta chain) is from a study of cytomegalovirus exposure and HLA in healthy donors. Study results and limitations: An analysis was carried out later, and it reportedly showed fewer N-insertions in an Asian-associated ancestry cluster than the approximately 670-donor mean.

Vbeta (60) and Jbeta (13) primers were used in the PCR. Assay: immunoSEQ multiplex PCR; the TCRdb copy retains only in-frame clones and omits some. The table includes roughly 100,000 clones, roughly four fifths detected once. Everyone who donated was a healthy bone marrow donor. This CDR3 has 17 amino acids. The J segment lost 5 bases and the V segment lost 4 bases, leaving 11 bases of the junction unmatched. The germline CDR1 and CDR2 sequences are LGHNA and YNFKEQ. Comments on this clone: The target antigen is unknown.

This chain joins TRBV4-2 and TRBJ1-6; 7 bases map to TRBD1. The receptor comes from a woman between 50 and 59 years old in good health and CMV-seropositive. Sequencing was performed on PBMCs. CDR3 in amino acids: CASSPPTGPANNSPLHF. CDR3 nucleotide sequence: TGTGCCAGCAGCCCCCCGACAGGGCCAGCCAATAATTCACCCCTCCACTTT.